These 7 T cell receptor beta chains were all obtained from the same sample, sequenced in a study of T cell responses to AZD1222 COVID-19 vaccine (dated by TCRdb to about 2021). The label giving this sample's time point can be read as: about 28 days (+/-7) after the second vaccine dose. Libraries were constructed by the immunoSEQ multiplex PCR assay. The clones in this table, taken by TCRdb from immuneACCESS, are in-frame only. Not every clone is retained; where verified, under half of the shortfall comes from an unresolved V gene, and the cause of the rest is unknown. The sample includes about 84,000 clones, with 80% to 90% observed a single time. Together, the top ten hold roughly a tenth of the sample. The input for sequencing was peripheral blood, taken 28 days after the second AZD1222 dose. The receptors stem from an adult who received the AZD1222 COVID-19 vaccine.

The chain recombines TRBV2 with TRBJ1-6, with no clear D. Germline CDR1 is SNHLY and CDR2 is FYNNEI. This CDR3 contains 14 residues. The V and J ends lost 6 bases and 5 bases respectively, with 11 bases between them. The CDR3 bases are TGTGCCAGCAGCCAACGGGAAAATAATTCACCCCTCCACTTT. As protein: CASSQRENNSPLHF.

The J gene is TRBJ2-3, the V gene TRBV19, with D perhaps TRBD1 (5 bases). Trimming took off 9 bases at V and 4 bases at J, with 26 bases between the two ends. The CDR3 runs 17 residues. Germline loops: CDR1 LNHDA, CDR2 SQIVND (reference sequence). The CDR3 loop is CASSLQGHQGVADTQYF. The CDR3 DNA reads TGTGCCAGCTCCTTGCAGGGCCATCAGGGTGTAGCAGATACGCAGTATTTT.

V is TRBV19 and J is TRBJ1-5, with TRBD1 identical over 9 bases. Looked up from germline, CDR1 is LNHDA and CDR2 is SQIVND (reference sequence). The CDR3 length is 18 residues. Trimming cost V 5 bases and J 2 bases; bases outside gene matches: 13. CDR3 DNA: TGTGCCAGTAGTCTGCGGTCGGGACAGGGAATGGGCAATCAGCCCCAGCATTTT. Encoded protein: CASSLRSGQGMGNQPQHF. Full variable domain (outside the CDR3, taken from reference TRBV19 and TRBJ1-5): DGGITQSPKYLFRKEGQNVTLSCEQNLNHDAMYWYRQDPGQGLRLIYYSQIVNDFQKGDIAEGYSVSREKKESFPLTVTSAQKNPTAFYLCASSLRSGQGMGNQPQHFGDGTRLSIL.

The J gene is TRBJ1-1, the V gene TRBV5-8, with no clear D. The CDR3 is made up of 14 amino acids. The germline CDR1 and CDR2 sequences are SGHTS and YDEGEE. The V end lost 0 bases, the J end lost 0 bases, and 6 bases lay between the germline ends. The CDR3 sequence is CASSLVQMNTEAFF. CDR3 in DNA: TGTGCCAGCAGCTTGGTTCAGATGAACACTGAAGCTTTCTTT. Full variable domain (missing parts from reference TRBV5-8 and TRBJ1-1): EAGVTQSPTHLIKTRGQQATLRCSPISGHTSVYWYQQALGLGLQFLLWYDEGEERNRGNFPPRFSGRQFPNYSSELNVNALELEDSALYLCASSLVQMNTEAFFGQGTRLTVV.

The chain is built from TRBV2 and TRBJ1-5; possibly TRBD1 for D (5 bases). Germline V gives CDR1 SNHLY, CDR2 FYNNEI. CDR3 length: 15 amino acids. Trimming shortened V by 1 base and J by 3 bases, and 10 bases separated the two germline ends. CDR3 sequence reads: CASSEGGGINQPQHF. Written as DNA, the CDR3 is TGTGCCAGCAGTGAAGGTGGGGGAATCAATCAGCCCCAGCATTTT.

This clone was observed once. The chain carries TRBV9 and TRBJ1-3; D is perhaps TRBD1 (5 bases). The germline V and J ends were trimmed by 4 bases and 4 bases, with 15 bases remaining between them. CDR1 and CDR2 (germline): SGDLS, YYNGEE. The CDR3 runs 15 residues. This CDR3 is CASSSGGLKGNTIYF. The CDR3 nucleotides are TGTGCCAGCAGCAGTGGGGGGTTAAAGGGAAACACCATATATTTT.

The V and J genes are TRBV6-2 or TRBV6-3 and TRBJ1-1; TRBD1 aligns across 7 bases. This CDR3 spans 16 amino acids. Trimming took 2 bases from V and 7 from J; bases not matched to a gene: 13. Looked up from germline, CDR1 is MNHEY and CDR2 is SVGEGT. CDR3: CASSYRGAQGPFEAFF. CDR3 bases: TGTGCCAGCAGTTACCGTGGGGCACAGGGGCCCTTTGAAGCTTTCTTT.